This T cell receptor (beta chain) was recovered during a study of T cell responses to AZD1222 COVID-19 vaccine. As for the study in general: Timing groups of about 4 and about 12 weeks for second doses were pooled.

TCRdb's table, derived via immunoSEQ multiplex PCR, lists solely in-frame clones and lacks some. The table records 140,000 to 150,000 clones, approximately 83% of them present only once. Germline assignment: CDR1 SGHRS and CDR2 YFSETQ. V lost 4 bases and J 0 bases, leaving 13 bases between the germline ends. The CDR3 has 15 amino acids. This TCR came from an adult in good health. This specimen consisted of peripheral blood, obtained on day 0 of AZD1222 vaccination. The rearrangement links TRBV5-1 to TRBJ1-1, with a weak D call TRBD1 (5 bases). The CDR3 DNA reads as TGCGCCAGCAGCCCTGAGGACACCTTGAACACTGAAGCTTTCTTT. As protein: CASSPEDTLNTEAFF.